This T cell receptor beta chain was found in a study of CD8+ T cells in alopecia areata. Study summary: Skin grafts from approximately 6-13-month-old C3H/HeJ donors with spontaneous alopecia were placed on 7-10-week-old female C3H/HeJ mice.

J gave up 0 bases and V 7 bases, and 2 bases lay outside the gene matches. Germline V gene lookup returns CDR1 SGHSA and CDR2 FRNQAP. This CDR3 comprises 14 residues. Reverse transcribed after extraction, RNA yielded cDNA as the sequencing template. Generated by immunoSEQ multiplex PCR, the TCRdb table keeps only in-frame clones and is missing some. The sample holds approximately 1,800 clones, and no clone turns up only once. Time point given: mouse skin 6 weeks after grafting, around onset of hair loss. Later, at 3 and 6 weeks, recipient mouse skin was biopsied again, as it had been at grafting. By its share, this clone is medium-sized. Its antigen remains unidentified. Germline and genes here are mouse. The read ends 4 residues before the CDR3 terminus; that terminus is restored from the germline J gene. Overall study findings and caveats: Patients shared TCRs less clearly than mice did, possibly owing to HLA.

The specimen comprised skin, sampled at week 6. This TCR was recovered from a C3H/HeJ mouse with alopecia areata. This strain has MHC haplotype H2-k. This chain uses TRBV16 with TRBJ2-2; 7 bases are shared with TRBD1. CDR3 in amino acids: CASNQGANTGQLYF. The DNA read from the CDR3 is TGTGCAAGCAACCAGGGGGCAAACACCGGG. Supplemented by reference TRBV16 and TRBJ2-2, the full variable domain reads NAGVIQTPRHKVTGKGQEATLWCEPISGHSAVFWYRQTIVQGLEFLTYFRNQAPIDDSGMPKERFSAQMPNQSHSTLKIQSTQPQDSAVYLCASNQGANTGQLYFGEGSKLTVL.